Reported below is one T cell receptor beta chain. The antigen it recognizes is unknown. The junction departs from germline at one end; a sequencing error may be responsible. TCRbeta CDR3 regions were amplified from genomic DNA by means of the immunoSEQ Assay, a bias-controlled multiplex PCR. The study's processing was this. Nucleated cell counts per sample were estimated from amplification of reference gene primers within the assay. To quantify the absolute abundance of each unique TCRbeta CDR3 rearrangement, sequence reads were collapsed and filtered. Productive Simpson clonality was computed per sample as the square root of Simpson's diversity index over productive rearrangements. In TCRdb, the immuneACCESS table is reduced to in-frame sequences with V and J assigned. These tables do not hold every clone; where another copy was compared, an unresolved V gene accounts for under half, and the others remain unexplained. The DNA was the basis for D and trimming; V, J and clone size are from that table. Counted in this sample were tens of thousands of clones; approximately 90% of them appeared once. Approximately 7.6% of the sample lies in the top ten.

This sample was taken from a study of blood T cell repertoires in COVID-19 (TCRdb year 2020). Background for the entire study: Collaborator samples came from the United States, Italy and Spain and covered acute and convalescent phases of COVID-19. The material from the prospective study consisted of cDNA or gDNA derived from T cells, B-cell-depleted T cells, or PBMCs. The dataset comprised deeply sampled blood TCRbeta repertoires from subjects exposed to, actively infected with, or recovered from COVID-19. The repertoires were released in a freely available public database meant as a resource for research on the immune response to SARS-CoV-2. The samples were drawn from two sources: the first 160 participants of the ongoing ImmuneRACE study, and 1,200 or so subjects contributed by 6 global collaborators. A de-identified subject ID, COVID-19 status, age in years and sex were almost always included in the sample metadata. HLA class I and class II types, where available, came from metadata supplied by the sample provider rather than from assay-based typing. What the research found in general, with its limitations: The quantity of clinical and demographic metadata differed by source and by participant and was supplied without curation.

CDR1 and CDR2 (SQVTM, ANQGSEA) derive from the germline V gene. From cysteine to phenylalanine, the CDR3 is 11 amino acids long. CDR3 DNA only is kept here, 33 bases in frame from base 1. Collaborating institutions collected whole blood in K2EDTA tubes following their own protocols. For TCRbeta analysis, collaborators shipped samples as frozen whole blood, isolated PBMCs, or DNA extracted from either of those sample types. Material for sequencing was peripheral blood. The clonotype was recovered from an older woman with active COVID-19. The rearrangement combines TRBV29-1 with TRBJ1-6, with 8 junctional bases fitting TRBD1. The CDR3: CSVEDNRGIHF. The DNA reads as follows: TGCAGCGTCGAAGATAACAGGGGGATCCACTTT.